This TCR beta chain is drawn from a study of OX40 agonist ivuxolimab in advanced cancers. Overall study: Three patients showed partial responses: one hepatocellular carcinoma and two cutaneous melanoma cases.

With regard to this clone: Antigen specificity is unknown.

Autoimmune disease history or systemic immunosuppression disqualified patients. Germline V lookup: CDR1 MGHRA, CDR2 YSYEKL. Trimming stripped 1 base from V and 7 bases from J, with 11 bases between. There are 15 residues in the CDR3. Overall study results and limits: Certain nonresponding patients likewise had low normalized T-cell clonal expansion.

Measured with immunoSEQ multiplex PCR; TCRdb has only the in-frame clones, and not every one. The top ten clones hold approximately 20% of a sample with around 30,000 clones, roughly 84% of them seen once. This TCR was recovered from an adult with an advanced solid tumor such as melanoma, head and neck, liver or kidney cancer. This sequence joins TRBV4-1 and TRBJ1-6, with D unresolved. The starting material was CD4+ or CD8+ T cells sorted from blood, obtained in a trial of the OX40 agonist ivuxolimab. In nucleotides, the CDR3 is TGCGCCAGCAGCCAAGTCTATCGAGACAATTCACCCCTCCACTTT. It yields the protein CASSQVYRDNSPLHF.